The next 4 T cell receptor beta chains were all read from a single sample in a study of cytomegalovirus exposure and HLA in healthy donors. A multiplex PCR was run with 60 Vbeta primers and 13 Jbeta primers. Only in-frame clones appear in the TCRdb table, and some are missing; sequencing was by immunoSEQ multiplex PCR. The table has about 220,000 clones, around 76% seen once; the top ten hold 0.6% to 0.7%. The source material was PBMCs. The receptors stem from a man aged 18 to 29 in good health and CMV-seronegative.

The V and J genes are TRBV5-5 and TRBJ1-3, with 7 positions matching TRBD1. The CDR3 totals 16 residues. CDR1 SGHKS and CDR2 YYEKEE come from the germline V gene (reference sequence). Trimming removed 4 bases from V and 4 bases from J; junction bases left unmatched: 11. The CDR3, as DNA: TGTGCCAGCAGCCCGGACCTGACAGGGACCGGAAACACCATATATTTT. This encodes CASSPDLTGTGNTIYF. Together with reference TRBV5-5 and TRBJ1-3, the CDR3 gives the full variable domain: DAGVTQSPTHLIKTRGQQVTLRCSPISGHKSVSWYQQVLGQGPQFIFQYYEKEERGRGNFPDRFSARQFPNYSSELNVNALLLGDSALYLCASSPDLTGTGNTIYFGEGSWLTVV.

The chain couples TRBV10-1 to TRBJ1-1, with D hard to call. The CDR3 runs 15 residues. Germline CDR1 reads WNHNN; CDR2 reads SYGVQD (reference sequence). The V and J ends lost 0 bases and 2 bases respectively, with 10 bases between them. Here the CDR3 reads CASSESGRKNTEAFF. The DNA for the CDR3 is TGCGCCAGCAGTGAGTCGGGCAGGAAAAACACTGAAGCTTTCTTT.

The count of this clone is one. The genes are TRBV5-1 and TRBJ2-1; TRBD2 is a possible D gene (6 bases). CDR1 is SGHRS and CDR2 is YFSETQ in the germline V gene. Trimming took off 0 bases at V and 0 bases at J, with 13 bases between the two ends. This CDR3 has 17 residues. The CDR3 is CASSLVGGLSSYNEQFF. The CDR3 DNA is TGCGCCAGCAGCTTGGTTGGGGGGTTGAGCTCCTACAATGAGCAGTTCTTC.

The genes are TRBV11-3 and TRBJ2-7; 9 bases are shared with TRBD1. Germline values: CDR1 SGHNT, CDR2 YENEEA. The J segment lost 2 bases and the V segment lost 6 bases, leaving 8 bases of the junction unmatched. The CDR3 spans 15 residues. The CDR3, as DNA: TGTGCCAGCAGTCTCGCCGGGACAGGGACCTACGAGCAGTACTTC. Translation: CASSLAGTGTYEQYF. Variable domain in full (rest from reference TRBV11-3 and TRBJ2-7): EAGVVQSPRYKIIEKKQPVAFWCNPISGHNTLYWYLQNLGQGPELLIRYENEEAVDDSQLPKDRFSAERLKGVDSTLKIQPAELGDSAVYLCASSLAGTGTYEQYFGPGTRLTVT.